This TCR beta chain appears in the sequencing data of a study of PD-L1 blockade in urothelial cancer. Overall study: Most of the roughly 30 patients were men whose urothelial cancer was bladder-origin. Prior regimens of chemotherapy numbered 0 to 3 per patient. A median blood sample held 141,255 T cells and around 80,000 unique TCRs.

Indicated time point: pretreatment peripheral blood. The method was immunoSEQ multiplex PCR; TCRdb's version includes in-frame clones alone and lacks a portion of them. The table shows about 86,000 clones, with about 84% occurring only once. The V and J ends lost 9 bases and 4 bases, in that order; junction bases with no gene match: 5. The CDR3 has 14 residues. Per the germline V gene, CDR1 is MDHEN and CDR2 is SYDVKM. Source: PBMCs, taken around atezolizumab (anti-PD-L1) treatment. This chain joins TRBV28 and TRBJ2-1; 11 positions match TRBD2. This sequence originates from a man between 60 and 75 years old with urothelial cancer. The CDR3 DNA is TGTGCCAGTGAACTAGCGGGAGAGTACAATGAGCAGTTCTTC. Its translation: CASELAGEYNEQFF.